These T cell receptor beta chains were read from a single sample in a study of T cell repertoires in cytomegalovirus infection. TCRdb used MiXCR to reprocess the reads, holding one entry per CDR3 protein. The data show 350,000 to 450,000 distinct CDR3 sequences, around a sixth seen once. The sequenced sample was PBMCs. These receptors were obtained from a human donor in good health (CMV status not recorded). Some clones in this sample may be carry-over from other donors' samples. Both conserved end residues are part of each CDR3. Each record gives: V gene, clone size, D gene, J gene, CDR3 DNA, CDR3 protein. The D gene is left open where the match is weak. Clone size is stated in some rows and not others, as once, few, many or a class when expanded.

TRBV11-2	few	TRBD1	TRBJ1-4	TGTGCCAGCAGCTCGGGACAGGGAGGCGAAAAACTGTTTTTT	CASSSGQGGEKLFF
TRBV19	.	.	TRBJ2-7	TGTGCCAGTAGTATAGATGGGGCAGGCGAGCAGTACTTC	CASSIDGAGEQYF
TRBV7-9	.	TRBD1	TRBJ2-3	TGTGCCAGCAGCTCCGACAGGGGGAGTCGGAGGGGCACAGATACGCAGTATTTT	CASSSDRGSRRGTDTQYF
TRBV12-3/TRBV12-4	many	TRBD2	TRBJ2-7	TGTGCCAGCAGTTTTAGTGGCGGGAGGGCCTACGAGCAGTACTTC	CASSFSGGRAYEQYF
TRBV18	.	.	TRBJ1-6	TGTGCCAGCTCACTCCAGACAGGCGATTCACCCCTCCACTTT	CASSLQTGDSPLHF
TRBV27	few	TRBD1	TRBJ2-6	TGTGCCAGCAGTCCGTCTGCCCCCTCGACAGGGTCTGGGGCCAACGTCCTGACTTTC	CASSPSAPSTGSGANVLTF
TRBV5-4	.	TRBD1	TRBJ1-1	TGTGCCAGCAGCACAAGGGGACAGGGGATTAGAGTGAACACTGAAGCTTTCTTT	CASSTRGQGIRVNTEAFF
TRBV12-3/TRBV12-4	many	.	TRBJ1-1	TGTGCCAGCAGCACCGCAGCGAACACTGAAGCTTTCTTT	CASSTAANTEAFF
TRBV20-1	.	.	TRBJ2-7	TGCAGTGCTAGTGGAGGGGACTCCTACGAGCAGTACTTC	CSASGGDSYEQYF
TRBV7-8	many	TRBD1	TRBJ1-2	TGTGCCAGCAGCAGCACAGGGGGCGTTTACTATGGCTACACCTTC	CASSSTGGVYYGYTF
TRBV6-8	.	TRBD1	TRBJ1-6	TGTGCCAGCAGCAACCCCAGGGGGACGTATTCACCCCTCCACTTT	CASSNPRGTYSPLHF
TRBV10-3	many	.	TRBJ2-7	TGTGCCATCAGTGAGAATCGAGACTACGAGCAGTACTTC	CAISENRDYEQYF
TRBV6-1	few	.	TRBJ1-4	TGTGCCAGCAGTCATCCGGGACGGACGAGCGCAACTAATGAAAAACTGTTTTTT	CASSHPGRTSATNEKLFF
TRBV6-1	many	.	TRBJ1-1	TGTGCCAGCGGCATGAACACTGAAGCTTTCTTT	CASGMNTEAFF
TRBV5-1	.	.	TRBJ2-1	TGCGCCAGCAGCTTGGACAGGACTGGATCTCAGTTCTTC	CASSLDRTGSQFF
TRBV20-1	.	.	TRBJ2-3	TGCAGTGCTAGCTCAGACTTCATGGCGCAGTATTTT	CSASSDFMAQYF
TRBV20-1	.	.	TRBJ1-2	TGCAGTGCCCAGAATAACTATGGCTACACCTTC	CSAQNNYGYTF
TRBV7-2	many	TRBD1	TRBJ1-3	TGTGCCAGCAGCCTCACCGGGACAGTCCCGGGCGGAAACACCATATATTTT	CASSLTGTVPGGNTIYF
TRBV6-2/TRBV6-3	.	TRBD2	TRBJ2-1	TGTGCCAGCAGTTCATTAGCGGGAGTCTACAGGAATGAGCAGTTCTTC	CASSSLAGVYRNEQFF
TRBV29-1	.	.	TRBJ2-7	TGCAGCGTTGAGACGGCCCCCTACGAGCAGTACTTC	CSVETAPYEQYF
TRBV12-3/TRBV12-4	.	.	TRBJ2-6	TGTGCCAGCAGACAAGGAGCCTCTGGGGCCAACGTCCTGACTTTC	CASRQGASGANVLTF
TRBV4-1	few	.	TRBJ2-7	TGCGCCAGCAGCCACTACTACGAGCAGTACTTC	CASSHYYEQYF
TRBV12-3/TRBV12-4	.	.	TRBJ2-2	TGTGCCAGCAGTCGACAGACGAACACCGGGGAGCTGTTTTTT	CASSRQTNTGELFF
TRBV25-1	.	.	TRBJ2-3	TGTGCCAGCGATCGCGGAGGGGTCACAGATACGCAGTATTTT	CASDRGGVTDTQYF
TRBV6-2/TRBV6-3	many	.	TRBJ1-4	TGTGCCAGCAGCCGGGGACTCCCTGGAAAACTGTTTTTT	CASSRGLPGKLFF
TRBV25-1	.	.	TRBJ2-3	TGTGCCAGCAGTGACCCCACCGGGGGACTCGGTACGCAGTATTTT	CASSDPTGGLGTQYF
TRBV12-3/TRBV12-4	few	.	TRBJ1-2	TGTGCCAGCAGTTTATTACCGGGCTATGGCTACACCTTC	CASSLLPGYGYTF
TRBV7-9	.	.	TRBJ2-2	TGTGCCAGCAGCTTTGGGAAAGGGGAGCTGTTTTTT	CASSFGKGELFF
TRBV7-8	many	.	TRBJ1-1	TGTGCCAGCAGCTTAGCCGGGGGTTCTGAAGCTTTCTTT	CASSLAGGSEAFF
TRBV7-6	many	TRBD1	TRBJ2-7	TGTGCCAGCAGCAGAGGGGGCGAAGCCTACGAGCAGTACTTC	CASSRGGEAYEQYF
TRBV14	.	.	TRBJ1-1	TGTGCCAGCAGCCAGGGTTGGGAAGCTTTCTTT	CASSQGWEAFF
TRBV5-6	many	.	TRBJ1-2	TGTGCCAGCAGCTTGTTTCAGACTTCCGTCAACTATGGCTACACCTTC	CASSLFQTSVNYGYTF
TRBV11-1	.	TRBD1	TRBJ2-1	TGTGCCAGCAGCGGGGGACAGGTCGACAATGAGCAGTTCTTC	CASSGGQVDNEQFF
TRBV5-1	few	.	TRBJ1-4	TGCGCCAGCAGCTCTCAACCGAATGAAAAACTGTTTTTT	CASSSQPNEKLFF
TRBV7-2	.	TRBD1	TRBJ2-5	TGTGCCAGCAGCTCCGGGACAGGGTACGAAAAGACCCAGTACTTC	CASSSGTGYEKTQYF
TRBV7-9	many	.	TRBJ2-7	TGTGCCAGCAGCTTAGCGACAGGCCAAAACTACGAGCAGTACTTC	CASSLATGQNYEQYF
TRBV5-6	.	.	TRBJ1-5	TGTGCCAGCAGCTCGGGGCGACGGAGAAATCAGCCCCAGCATTTT	CASSSGRRRNQPQHF
TRBV10-3	.	TRBD1	TRBJ1-6	TGTGCCATCAGTGGGGACAGGGGAGGAAGTTCACCCCTCCACTTT	CAISGDRGGSSPLHF